Listed below are T cell receptor beta chains from one sample, sequenced in a study of T cell responses to AZD1222 COVID-19 vaccine. The table came from immunoSEQ multiplex PCR; TCRdb's copy has only in-frame clones and leaves some out. This sample contains about 140,000 clones. Sequencing used peripheral blood. All receptors come from an adult in good health. Each CDR3 is given with its conserved first and last residue. A D gene is named only where the DNA matches it firmly.

j_gene,v_gene,d_gene,len,CDR3aa,CDR3nt
TRBJ2-3,TRBV2,.,15,CASTLRQRSTDTQYF,TGTGCCAGCACGCTTCGACAGAGGAGCACAGATACGCAGTATTTT
TRBJ2-7,TRBV4-1,.,15,CASSPGYRNSYEQYF,TGCGCCAGCAGCCCCGGATACAGAAACTCCTACGAGCAGTACTTC
TRBJ1-1,TRBV11-2,.,14,CASSSLPSETEAFF,TGTGCCAGCAGCTCCCTCCCCTCAGAGACTGAAGCTTTCTTT
TRBJ2-3,TRBV15,.,14,CATSREPVTDTQYF,TGTGCCACCAGCAGAGAACCGGTCACAGATACGCAGTATTTT
TRBJ1-3,TRBV13,.,15,CASSLGGPTGNTIYF,TGTGCCAGCAGCTTAGGGGGGCCTACTGGAAACACCATATATTTT
TRBJ2-1,TRBV5-4,.,12,CASSLAAEKQFF,TGTGCCAGCAGCTTGGCAGCAGAAAAGCAGTTCTTC
TRBJ1-2,TRBV19,TRBD1,15,CASSATGGYYYGYTF,TGTGCCAGTAGTGCGACAGGGGGCTACTACTATGGCTACACCTTC
TRBJ2-7,TRBV6-5,.,12,CASRGGSYEQYF,TGTGCCAGCAGGGGGGGCTCCTACGAGCAGTACTTC
TRBJ2-4,TRBV6-1,.,17,CASSEMDGVTAKNIQYF,TGTGCCAGCAGTGAAATGGACGGGGTAACGGCCAAAAACATTCAGTACTTC
TRBJ1-2,TRBV7-8,.,18,CASSPTRARLSIKYGYTF,TGTGCCAGCAGCCCCACCCGCGCCCGATTATCGATAAAGTATGGCTACACCTTC
TRBJ2-2,TRBV4-2,TRBD2,17,CASSLDQAGGGTGELFF,TGTGCCAGCAGCCTTGATCAGGCGGGGGGAGGGACCGGGGAGCTGTTTTTT
TRBJ1-4,TRBV5-1,TRBD1,15,CASSLNRGANEKLFF,TGCGCCAGCAGCTTAAACAGGGGGGCTAATGAAAAACTGTTTTTT
TRBJ2-3,TRBV2,.,16,CASSVVSDQNTDTQYF,TGTGCCAGCAGTGTAGTGTCAGATCAGAACACAGATACGCAGTATTTT
TRBJ1-1,TRBV6-2/TRBV6-3,.,15,CASSFFRAGNTEAFF,TGTGCCAGCAGTTTCTTCAGGGCGGGGAACACTGAAGCTTTCTTT
TRBJ1-3,TRBV25-1,.,15,CASSGSGNSGNTIYF,TGTGCCAGCAGTGGCTCGGGCAACTCTGGAAACACCATATACTTT
TRBJ1-1,TRBV27,.,15,CASSEPGLLNTEAFF,TGTGCCAGCAGTGAACCGGGACTGTTGAACACTGAAGCTTTCTTT
TRBJ1-6,TRBV6-5,TRBD1,14,CASSRDRDYSPLHF,TGTGCCAGTTCCCGGGACAGGGATTATTCACCCCTCCACTTT
TRBJ1-2,TRBV30,TRBD1,12,CAWVGTGDGYTF,TGTGCCTGGGTGGGGACAGGGGATGGCTACACCTTC
TRBJ1-2,TRBV19,.,12,CASSGILWSYTF,TGTGCCAGTAGTGGGATACTATGGAGCTACACCTTC
TRBJ1-2,TRBV18,.,13,CASSPGNNYGYTF,TGTGCCAGCTCACCAGGGAACAACTATGGCTACACCTTC
TRBJ1-1,TRBV19,.,18,CASSTTPRDITANTEAFF,TGTGCCAGTAGTACAACGCCAAGGGACATTACGGCGAACACTGAAGCTTTCTTT
TRBJ2-2,TRBV19,.,15,CASSIRTENTGELFF,TGTGCCAGTAGTATCCGGACAGAGAACACCGGGGAGCTGTTTTTT
TRBJ2-3,TRBV5-5,TRBD2,16,CASSPLAGGITDTQYF,TGTGCCAGCAGCCCCCTAGCGGGGGGGATCACAGATACGCAGTATTTT
TRBJ2-3,TRBV27,.,18,CASSLLRTGVWATDTQYF,TGTGCCAGCAGTTTATTAAGGACTGGGGTTTGGGCGACAGATACGCAGTATTTT
TRBJ2-2,TRBV12-5,.,13,CASGSDWAGELFF,TGTGCTAGTGGTAGCGATTGGGCCGGGGAGCTGTTTTTT
TRBJ2-7,TRBV11-3,TRBD2,16,CASSSQRGLLSDEQYF,TGTGCCAGCAGCTCCCAGCGGGGGCTCCTCAGTGACGAGCAGTACTTC
TRBJ1-5,TRBV7-9,.,12,CASSLVDQPQHF,TGTGCCAGCAGCTTAGTTGATCAGCCCCAGCATTTT
TRBJ2-3,TRBV7-9,.,12,CASSLVSNTQYF,TGTGCCAGCAGCTTAGTATCGAATACGCAGTATTTT
TRBJ2-5,TRBV11-3,.,13,CASSFASQETQYF,TGTGCCAGCAGCTTCGCCAGTCAAGAGACCCAGTACTTC
TRBJ2-1,TRBV6-4,.,13,CASSEDTYNEQFF,TGTGCCAGCAGTGAGGACACCTACAATGAGCAGTTCTTC
TRBJ2-1,TRBV4-3,.,17,CASSQGSGQGGYNEQFF,TGCGCCAGCAGCCAAGGAAGTGGCCAGGGGGGCTACAATGAGCAGTTCTTC
TRBJ2-2,TRBV5-1,.,14,CASATGQNTGELFF,TGCGCCAGCGCCACGGGACAGAACACCGGGGAGCTGTTTTTT
TRBJ1-1,TRBV7-2,.,13,CASSLGRNTEAFF,TGTGCCAGCAGCTTAGGACGGAACACTGAAGCTTTCTTT
TRBJ1-1,TRBV2,TRBD1,14,CARRGQGRNTEAFF,TGTGCCAGACGCGGACAGGGGCGGAACACTGAAGCTTTCTTT
TRBJ2-5,TRBV6-2/TRBV6-3,.,12,CASSYTGARRDF,TGTGCCAGCAGTTATACCGGGGCGCGTAGGGACTTC
TRBJ1-5,TRBV28,TRBD1,16,CASKSHRTGTDQPQHF,TGTGCCAGCAAGTCCCACCGGACAGGGACGGATCAGCCCCAGCATTTT
TRBJ2-7,TRBV7-9,TRBD1,16,CASSHSPGQSSYEQYF,TGTGCCAGCAGCCACTCCCCGGGACAGAGTTCCTACGAGCAGTACTTC
TRBJ1-1,TRBV9,.,14,CASSVIRERSEAFF,TGTGCCAGCAGCGTAATAAGGGAACGATCTGAAGCTTTCTTT
TRBJ1-4,TRBV28,TRBD1,15,CASSYPTGWDEKLFF,TGTGCCAGCAGCTACCCGACAGGGTGGGACGAAAAACTGTTTTTT
TRBJ2-5,TRBV14,.,14,CASSQARGLRTQYF,TGTGCCAGCAGCCAAGCAAGGGGCTTAAGGACCCAGTACTTC
TRBJ1-3,TRBV9,.,18,CASSVGSPQQVSGNTIYF,TGTGCCAGCAGCGTAGGTAGCCCCCAACAGGTTTCGGGAAACACCATATATTTT
TRBJ1-2,TRBV5-1,.,16,CASSPGGTREGHGYTF,TGCGCCAGCAGCCCGGGGGGGACTCGTGAAGGACATGGCTACACCTTC
TRBJ1-4,TRBV7-9,TRBD1,15,CASSSRQGSNEKLFF,TGTGCCAGCAGCTCTCGACAGGGCAGTAATGAAAAACTGTTTTTT